This TCR beta chain derives from a study of blood T cell repertoires in COVID-19 (TCRdb year 2020). Looking at the study overall: Samples covering the acute and convalescent phases of COVID-19 were provided by collaborators in the United States, Italy and Spain. The dataset comprised deeply sampled blood TCRbeta repertoires from subjects exposed to, actively infected with, or recovered from COVID-19. The samples were drawn from the first 160 participants of the ongoing ImmuneRACE study and from more than 1,000 subjects provided by 6 global collaborators. Where available, HLA class I and class II types were taken from metadata supplied by the sample provider and were not determined by assay-based typing. The prospective study material was composed of cDNA or gDNA derived from T cells, B-cell-depleted T cells, or PBMCs. The repertoires were released in a freely available public database meant as a resource for research on the immune response to SARS-CoV-2. The sample metadata nearly always contained a de-identified subject ID, COVID-19 status, age in years and sex.

The study at large found these results: The quantity of clinical and demographic metadata differed by source and by participant and was supplied without curation.

Sequences MNHEY (CDR1) and SVGAGI (CDR2) are obtained from the germline V gene. Spanning cysteine to phenylalanine, the CDR3 consists of 16 amino acids. The sequence is cut down to CDR3 DNA, 48 bases in frame from base 1. The trim is 0 bases for V and 4 bases for J, with a gap of 13 bases between the germline ends. A remark on this clone: No antigen is known for it. There are no base qualities to consult, and no much larger clone falls within one base.

The collaborating institutions used their own protocols to collect whole blood in K2EDTA tubes. For TCRbeta analysis, collaborators shipped samples as frozen whole blood, isolated PBMCs, or DNA extracted from either of those sample types. TCRbeta CDR3 regions were amplified from genomic DNA by means of the immunoSEQ Assay, a bias-controlled multiplex PCR. In the authors' own workflow: The number of nucleated cells in each sample was estimated from the amplification of reference gene primers within the assay. To quantify the absolute abundance of each unique TCRbeta CDR3 rearrangement, sequence reads were collapsed and filtered. For each sample, productive Simpson clonality was calculated as the square root of Simpson's diversity index across productive rearrangements. TCRdb retrieved this table from immuneACCESS and kept in-frame rearrangements only. Not all clones are present; in checked studies, unresolved V genes account for under half, and no reason is known for the remainder. The DNA gave D and trimming, while V, J and clone size come from that table. Recorded for this sample are more than 100,000 clones; around 85% of them occurred a single time. The top ten constitute about 17% of the sample.

The chain was built from TRBV6-5 and TRBJ1-5, with no reliable assignment of the D segment. The source of this sequence is a woman aged 45 to 65 with acute or convalescent COVID-19. Source material: peripheral blood. The bases read TGTGCCAGCAGTTACTCGACCCCGGGTGCGAATCAGCCCCAGCATTTT. Its amino acids are CASSYSTPGANQPQHF.